This passage covers 31 T cell receptor beta chains from one sample sequenced in a study of T cell clonality in common variable immunodeficiency. General study results and limits: Fewer deletions and N-nucleotide insertions were reportedly seen in common variable immunodeficiency TCR beta sequences.

This table comes from immunoSEQ multiplex PCR, and its TCRdb copy is limited to in-frame clones, with some not included. The sample shows roughly 42,000 clones, none of them appearing just once. These TCRs are of unknown antigen specificity. Sequences were obtained from peripheral blood mononuclear cells. These receptor sequences come from a human donor with common variable immunodeficiency.

A remark on this clone: Coverage ceases 3 residues before the CDR3 finishes, and the germline J gene fills in the end. The genes are TRBV19 and TRBJ1-5; D ambiguous. The germline gives CDR1 LNHDA, CDR2 SQIVND (reference sequence). V shed 0 bases and J shed 3 bases, with 6 bases lying between them. CDR3 length: 14 amino acids. CDR3 amino acids: CASSIDPFNQPQHF. The DNA read from the CDR3 is TGTGCCAGTAGTATAGACCCGTTCAATCAGCCC.

This clone was seen a handful of times. The CDR3 extends 3 residues past the end of the read, so its final part is completed from the germline J gene. This sequence joins TRBV7-2 and TRBJ2-5; TRBD1 agrees at 9 bases. The CDR3 totals 15 residues. The germline V gene encodes CDR1 SGHTA and CDR2 FQGNSA. The V and J ends lost 5 bases and 5 bases, in that order; junction bases with no gene match: 9. The CDR3: CASSPNRGLGETQYF. Incomplete CDR3 DNA: TGTGCCAGCAGCCCAAACAGGGGGCTCGGGGAGACC.

Only a few counts were recorded for this clone. The read falls 3 residues short of the CDR3 end, and the missing part is taken from the germline J gene. The V call is TRBV18, the J call TRBJ2-7; D gene uncertain. Trimming removed 8 bases at V and 0 bases at J, with 11 bases between. The CDR3 is made up of 13 amino acids. Germline V gene sequence: CDR1 KGHSH, CDR2 LQKENI. This CDR3 is CASTPTGSYEQYF. CDR3 DNA, as far as it was read: TGTGCCAGCACTCCGACGGGCTCCTACGAG.

This clone has a handful of counts. The read gets to within 3 residues of the CDR3 end, and the germline J gene fills in the rest. The gene calls are TRBV11-3 and TRBJ2-1; 7 positions agree with TRBD1. CDR3 length: 14 amino acids. In germline, CDR1 is SGHNT, CDR2 YENEEA. V shed 1 base and J 7 bases; nucleotides not matched to a gene: 4. The CDR3 bases that were read are TGTGCCAGCAGCTTAGGGGACAGCCTGAATGAG. It codes for CASSLGDSLNE. The CDR3 in full is CASSLGDSLNEQFF.

Of note for this clone: Read coverage stops 3 residues before the CDR3 terminus; the germline J gene supplies the remainder. V and J are TRBV19 and TRBJ2-6; D uncertain. Germline loops: CDR1 LNHDA, CDR2 SQIVND (reference sequence). The CDR3 extends over 17 amino acids. V was trimmed by 3 bases and J by 0 bases, leaving 12 bases between them. CDR3 DNA (partial): TGTGCCAGTAGTATGTCTATGTCAATCTCTGGGGCCAACGTC. Translated: CASSMSMSISGANV. The whole CDR3 sequence is CASSMSMSISGANVLTF.

Worth noting for this clone: The read halts 3 residues ahead of the CDR3 end, with the missing end drawn from the germline J gene. The chain is built from TRBV7-9 and TRBJ1-4, with TRBD1 identical over 7 bases. The trim removed 5 bases at V and 8 bases at J, leaving 11 bases unmatched. Germline CDR1 reads SEHNR; CDR2 reads FQNEAQ (reference sequence). The CDR3 spans 15 residues. CDR3 protein: CASSPRGFGLEKLFF. The part of the CDR3 DNA that was read is TGTGCCAGCAGCCCCAGGGGGTTCGGCTTAGAAAAA. Using reference TRBV7-9 and TRBJ1-4 for the parts outside the CDR3, the full variable domain is DTGVSQNPRHKITKRGQNVTFRCDPISEHNRLYWYRQTLGQGPEFLTYFQNEAQLEKSRLLSDRFSAERPKGSFSTLEIQRTEQGDSAMYLCASSPRGFGLEKLFFGSGTQLSVL.

There are a few counts of this clone. Sequencing ends 3 residues short of the CDR3 end; the germline J gene provides the rest. The V call is TRBV7-9, the J call TRBJ2-7, with 8 bases aligning to TRBD1. V lost 5 bases, J lost 0 bases, and 6 bases stayed unmatched. The CDR3 sequence is 15 residues long. CDR1 is SEHNR and CDR2 is FQNEAQ in the germline V gene (reference sequence). The CDR3 bases that were read are TGTGCCAGCAGCATTGGACAGGGAGGCTCCTACGAG. Its protein is CASSIGQGGSYE. Given in full, the CDR3 is CASSIGQGGSYEQYF.

This clone was observed many times. The sequenced fragment ends 3 residues before the CDR3 boundary, so the rest is inferred from the germline J gene. V gene TRBV6-2 or TRBV6-3 combines with J gene TRBJ2-7; D is unclear. V lost 8 bases and J lost 0, with 5 bases in between. The CDR3 covers 11 residues. Germline assignment: CDR1 MNHEY and CDR2 SVGEGT. The CDR3 spells CASGLSYEQYF. Partial CDR3 DNA: TGTGCCAGCGGGCTCTCCTACGAG.

This clone came up a few times. The DNA ends 3 residues before the CDR3 does, and the rest of the CDR3 is filled in from the germline J gene. This chain links TRBV5-6 with TRBJ2-7; 8 bases are a match to TRBD2. This CDR3 region has 14 residues. The germline V gene has CDR1 SGHDT and CDR2 YYEEEE. With V trimmed by 2 bases and J by 2 bases, 3 bases remained unmatched. The sequenced part of the CDR3 DNA is TGTGCCAGCAGCTTCTCCGGGGGGGCCTACGAG. Protein: CASSFSGGAYE. In full, the CDR3 is CASSFSGGAYEQYF.

Points on this clone: From the germline J gene comes the end of the CDR3, since the read stops 3 residues before it. V is TRBV7-6 and J is TRBJ2-2; D is perhaps TRBD1 (5 bases). The CDR3 covers 13 residues. Germline V gene sequence: CDR1 SGHVS, CDR2 FNYEAQ. Trimming took off 9 bases at V and 0 bases at J, with 8 bases between the two ends. CDR3 protein: CASTTANTGELFF. The DNA read from the CDR3 is TGTGCCAGTACGACAGCGAACACCGGGGAG.

This clone was picked up many times. The read terminates 3 residues ahead of where the CDR3 ends, so the germline J gene completes it. The chain has TRBV7-8 and TRBJ1-1; D remains unclear. CDR3 length: 16 residues. Between the trimmed V and J ends, which lost 5 bases and 4 bases, there was a span of 20 bases. From germline, CDR1 is SGHVS and CDR2 FQNEAQ. CDR3 DNA (partial): TGTGCCAGCAGCCGATCGGTTACGGGGTTCAGCACTGAA. This sequence encodes CASSRSVTGFSTE. The CDR3 reads in full as CASSRSVTGFSTEAFF. The variable domain in full, completed from reference TRBV7-8 and TRBJ1-1, reads GAGVSQSPRYKVAKRGQDVALRCDPISGHVSLFWYQQALGQGPEFLTYFQNEAQLDKSGLPSDRFFAERPEGSVSTLKIQRTQQEDSAVYLCASSRSVTGFSTEAFFGQGTRLTVV.

With regard to this clone: The CDR3 goes on 3 residues after the read ends, and that part is filled in from the germline J gene. The V gene is TRBV5-1, the J gene TRBJ2-1, with a possible D match to TRBD1 (5 bases). Germline lookup yields CDR1 SGHRS and CDR2 YFSETQ. The CDR3 covers 13 residues. Trimming took 0 bases from V and 9 from J, leaving 10 bases between them. Incomplete CDR3 DNA: TGCGCCAGCAGCTTGGAGGGGCCGGCTGAG. Translation gives CASSLEGPAE. The CDR3 as a whole reads CASSLEGPAEQFF. Supplemented by reference TRBV5-1 and TRBJ2-1, the full variable domain reads KAGVTQTPRYLIKTRGQQVTLSCSPISGHRSVSWYQQTPGQGLQFLFEYFSETQRNKGNFPGRFSGRQFSNSRSEMNVSTLELGDSALYLCASSLEGPAEQFFGPGTRLTVL.

As to this clone: The read finishes 3 residues shy of the CDR3 end, and the germline J gene is used to complete it. The rearrangement joins TRBV13 to TRBJ2-7, with 11 bases identical to TRBD2. The CDR3 runs to 15 residues. CDR1 and CDR2 from the germline V gene are PRHDT and FYEKMQ (reference sequence). V was clipped by 5 bases and J by 3 bases; unmatched bases: 6. The CDR3 DNA, read in part, is TGTGCCAGCAGCAACGGACTAGCGGGCCTCTACGAG. This translates into CASSNGLAGLYE. The CDR3, in full, reads CASSNGLAGLYEQYF.

Here the CDR3 reads CATRTGGNNQPQHF. The CDR3 bases that were read are TGTGCCACCAGAACAGGGGGGAACAATCAGCCC. This sequence joins TRBV19 and TRBJ1-5, with 8 positions matching TRBD1. Read sequence stops 3 residues before the CDR3 end, and the germline J gene provides the missing end. Germline V lookup: CDR1 LNHDA, CDR2 SQIVND (reference sequence). Germline trimming cut 10 bases from V and 3 bases from J; bases unmatched to any gene: 8. This CDR3 spans 14 amino acids.

CDR3: CASSKSGTGVGNEQFF. CDR3 bases read: TGTGCCAGCAGCAAGTCCGGGACAGGAGTAGGCAATGAG. The rearrangement links TRBV7-6 to TRBJ2-1; 8 nucleotides line up with TRBD1. Read data end 3 residues before the CDR3 end; the end is taken from the germline J gene. The germline CDR1 and CDR2 sequences are SGHVS and FNYEAQ. CDR3 length: 16 residues. V lost 5 bases, J lost 6 bases, and 12 bases stayed unmatched.

This clone was seen more than once but under ten times. The read falls 3 residues short of the CDR3 end, and the missing part is taken from the germline J gene. V usage is TRBV19 and J usage is TRBJ2-2; TRBD1 might be the D (5 bases). The CDR3 is made up of 13 amino acids. V lost 11 bases to trimming and J lost 5 bases, with 15 bases between them. Germline loops: CDR1 LNHDA, CDR2 SQIVND (reference sequence). The CDR3 bases that were read are TGTGCCGGGGCAGGATGGGAAACCGGGGAG. It is translated as CAGAGWETGE. The full-length CDR3 reads as CAGAGWETGELFF.

The sample holds many counts of this clone. The read ends 3 residues early relative to the CDR3; the germline J gene fills the gap. The chain has TRBV20-1 and TRBJ1-5; D not resolved. The CDR3 is made up of 12 amino acids. V dropped 0 bases and J dropped 7 bases, with 7 bases sitting between them. CDR1 DFQATT and CDR2 SNEGSKA come from the germline V gene (reference sequence). The CDR3 bases that were read are TGCAGTGCTAGAGAGGCCCTGCAGCCC. Its translation is CSAREALQP. The CDR3 as a whole reads CSAREALQPQHF.

This clone occurred many times. Compared with germline, one end of the junction differs, possibly owing to a read error. The read halts 3 residues ahead of the CDR3 end, with the missing end drawn from the germline J gene. This rearrangement joins TRBV7-7 to TRBJ2-3; 13 bases match TRBD2. The germline gives CDR1 SSHAT, CDR2 FNYEAQ (reference sequence). The CDR3 sequence is 17 residues long. The CDR3 loop reads CASSSGLAGSSTDTQYF. The DNA read from the CDR3 is TGTGCTAGCAGCTCGGGACTAGCGGGATCTAGCACAGATACG.

This clone was found a few times. The DNA ends 3 residues before the CDR3 does, and the rest of the CDR3 is filled in from the germline J gene. V is TRBV2 and J is TRBJ1-6; D not certain. The ends were cut back, 6 bases at V and 8 bases at J, with 20 bases in the middle. There are 16 residues in the CDR3. Germline values: CDR1 SNHLY, CDR2 FYNNEI. The DNA read from the CDR3 is TGTGCCAGCAGCGGCTTGGCCGAAGCTGCGGATTCACCC. The encoded protein is CASSGLAEAADSP. The CDR3 reads in full as CASSGLAEAADSPLHF. Full variable domain (remainder filled in from reference TRBV2 and TRBJ1-6): EPEVTQTPSHQVTQMGQEVILRCVPISNHLYFYWYRQILGQKVEFLVSFYNNEISEKSEIFDDQFSVERPDGSNFTLKIRSTKLEDSAMYFCASSGLAEAADSPLHFGNGTRLTVT.

In the case of this clone: Read data end 3 residues before the CDR3 end; the end is taken from the germline J gene. J is TRBJ2-7 and V is TRBV18, with D possibly matching TRBD2 (5 bases). The germline V and J ends were trimmed by 0 bases and 0 bases, with 9 bases remaining between them. Germline lookup yields CDR1 KGHSH and CDR2 LQKENI. The CDR3 totals 15 residues. The CDR3 bases that were read are TGTGCCAGCTCACCACCTAGCGTCAGCTCCTACGAG. Translation gives CASSPPSVSSYE. The entire CDR3 protein is CASSPPSVSSYEQYF.

In its sample, this clone was seen many times. The sequenced fragment ends 3 residues before the CDR3 boundary, so the rest is inferred from the germline J gene. This rearrangement joins TRBV19 to TRBJ2-4; D unclear. CDR3 length: 14 amino acids. Germline V gene sequence: CDR1 LNHDA, CDR2 SQIVND (reference sequence). The V end was cut by 0 bases, the J end by 9 bases, with 12 bases between. The DNA read from the CDR3 is TGTGCCAGTAGTATAGATAAGAGCCCGAGCATT. Translated: CASSIDKSPSI. The complete CDR3 reads CASSIDKSPSIQYF.

In its sample, this clone was seen a few times. The observed sequence ends 3 residues before the CDR3 terminus, with the missing tail filled in from the germline J gene. J is TRBJ2-7 and V is TRBV10-2; 7 bases line up with TRBD2. V was pared by 7 bases and J by 5 bases, with 8 bases of the junction left unmatched. CDR1 and CDR2 (germline): WSHSY, SAAADI. This CDR3 is 13 amino acids long. CDR3 loop: CASKWAGEDEQYF. CDR3 bases read: TGCGCCAGCAAATGGGCGGGAGAGGACGAG.

This clone was detected many times. The DNA ends 3 residues before the CDR3 does, and the rest of the CDR3 is filled in from the germline J gene. The V call is TRBV27, the J call TRBJ1-4, with 7 bases fitting TRBD1. From germline, CDR1 is MNHEY and CDR2 SMNVEV (reference sequence). This CDR3 comprises 15 residues. V trimming: 8 bases; J trimming: 8 bases; junction bases outside the gene matches: 14. The CDR3 sequence: CASSRGAMIGEKLFF. The part of the CDR3 DNA that was read is TGTGCCAGCTCCAGGGGGGCGATGATAGGAGAAAAA.

This clone was observed a handful of times. The missing CDR3 end, 3 residues past where the read stops, is filled in from the germline J gene. The V gene is TRBV19, the J gene TRBJ2-6, with 10 bases lining up with TRBD2. The CDR3 length is 17 residues. The junction had 6 bases not matched to a gene; V was cut back by 7 bases and J by 0 bases. Germline V CDR1 and CDR2: LNHDA, SQIVND (reference sequence). This chain's CDR3 is CASMAGLAYSGANVLTF. The CDR3 bases that were read are TGTGCCAGTATGGCGGGACTAGCGTACTCTGGGGCCAACGTC.

As regards this clone: Read data end 3 residues before the CDR3 end; the end is taken from the germline J gene. This rearrangement joins TRBV13 to TRBJ2-7; possible D gene TRBD2, 5 bases. The germline V and J ends were trimmed by 4 bases and 2 bases, with 21 bases remaining between them. Germline V gives CDR1 PRHDT, CDR2 FYEKMQ (reference sequence). The CDR3 has 17 amino acids. CDR3 bases read: TGTGCCAGCAGCTCCGAGGGTGTCGCGTCGTTAACCTACGAG. This gives the protein CASSSEGVASLTYE. The entire CDR3 protein is CASSSEGVASLTYEQYF.

About this clone itself: From the germline J gene comes the end of the CDR3, since the read stops 3 residues before it. The chain uses TRBV7-9 and TRBJ2-7; 7 nucleotides line up with TRBD1. The CDR3 has 14 amino acids. Germline lookup yields CDR1 SEHNR and CDR2 FQNEAQ (reference sequence). With V trimmed by 5 bases and J by 2 bases, 6 bases remained unmatched. CDR3 bases read: TGTGCCAGCAGCCCGACAGGGTTTCCCTACGAG. It is translated as CASSPTGFPYE. The whole CDR3 sequence is CASSPTGFPYEQYF.

This clone appeared many times. The CDR3 is cut off 3 residues early in the read; its end comes from the germline J gene. V is TRBV29-1 and J is TRBJ2-3; D gene uncertain. The CDR3 spans 14 residues. Deletions cut 6 bases from V and 0 bases from J, with 13 bases between. Germline V gene sequence: CDR1 SQVTM, CDR2 ANQGSEA. CDR3 bases read: TGCAGCGTGGAAAAGGGCAGCAGCACAGATACG. This encodes CSVEKGSSTDT. The CDR3 in full is CSVEKGSSTDTQYF.

The sample holds many counts of this clone. The sequenced fragment ends 3 residues before the CDR3 boundary, so the rest is inferred from the germline J gene. This chain joins TRBV5-1 and TRBJ2-5; the D is unclear. Trimming shortened V by 2 bases and J by 5 bases, and 13 bases separated the two germline ends. From germline, CDR1 is SGHRS and CDR2 YFSETQ. This CDR3 is built from 14 residues. The CDR3 sequence is CASSFVSGGETQYF. The DNA read from the CDR3 is TGCGCCAGCAGCTTCGTCTCAGGTGGGGAGACC.

About this clone: The read ends 3 residues before the CDR3 terminus; that terminus is restored from the germline J gene. The V and J genes are TRBV7-6 and TRBJ2-6, with D possibly matching TRBD1 (8 bases). V was trimmed by 5 bases and J by 0 bases, leaving 17 bases between them. CDR1 is SGHVS and CDR2 is FNYEAQ in the germline V gene. This CDR3 has 18 residues. The CDR3 DNA, read in part, is TGTGCCAGCAGCCCCGGGGGGACAGGAAGCTCTGGGGCCAACGTC. Translated, it gives CASSPGGTGSSGANV. The whole CDR3 sequence is CASSPGGTGSSGANVLTF.

As regards this clone: The read ends 3 residues early relative to the CDR3; the germline J gene fills the gap. The chain carries TRBV2 and TRBJ1-5; a possible D gene is TRBD1 (6 bases). Trimming pared 0 bases from V and 1 base from J, leaving 13 bases between. Per germline, CDR1 SNHLY and CDR2 FYNNEI. This CDR3 has 17 amino acids. CDR3 sequence: CASSEAQKGGSNQPQHF. The part of the CDR3 DNA that was read is TGTGCCAGCAGTGAAGCTCAGAAGGGGGGGAGCAATCAGCCC. The full variable domain, in which reference TRBV2 and TRBJ1-5 provide the parts outside the CDR3, is EPEVTQTPSHQVTQMGQEVILRCVPISNHLYFYWYRQILGQKVEFLVSFYNNEISEKSEIFDDQFSVERPDGSNFTLKIRSTKLEDSAMYFCASSEAQKGGSNQPQHFGDGTRLSIL.

Details on this clone: The observed sequence ends 3 residues before the CDR3 terminus, with the missing tail filled in from the germline J gene. The V and J genes are TRBV2 and TRBJ2-3; TRBD2 is a possible D gene (6 bases). V was pared by 3 bases and J by 6 bases, with 13 bases between. Germline V gives CDR1 SNHLY, CDR2 FYNNEI. The CDR3 loop spans 14 amino acids. CDR3 sequence reads: CASSEFGGGDTQYF. CDR3 bases read: TGTGCCAGCAGTGAGTTCGGGGGTGGTGATACG.